Sequencing of this T cell receptor beta chain was carried out in a study of cytomegalovirus exposure and HLA in healthy donors (dated by TCRdb to about 2017). A note on the overall study: In an earlier analysis of approximately 500 of the donors, 276 Gb of sequence data and 90 million to 120 million unique TCR beta sequences from some 170 million T cells were reported. Approximately 300 gigabases of sequencing data and around 88 million unique TCR sequences made up an early release that covered approximately 620 HLA-typed donors. Among the roughly 400 genotyped donors, roughly 80% belonged to the genetic ancestry cluster associated with self-reported Caucasian donors. The aim of the study was to test whether cataloging public T cell receptors could identify signatures of past pathogen exposure. Using immunosequencing, the study profiled T cell repertoires from 666 subjects and related those repertoires to cytomegalovirus serostatus. A separate validation cohort of about 110 different subjects was used in addition to the approximately 700-subject first cohort. To predict cytomegalovirus infection status, the study combined high-throughput TCR immunosequencing, statistical association of individual TCRs with disease status, and machine learning. A later analysis re-analyzed previously published TCR beta repertoires from approximately 670 donors and added high-resolution HLA genotyping to study TCR occurrence patterns. The later analysis used no new phenotypic data to find candidate immune exposures, relying instead on TCR beta sequences and their occurrence across donors. In an earlier analysis of 500 to 650 of the donors, high-throughput TCR beta sequencing was used to judge whether each TCR beta V gene segment behaved as functional or pseudogenic. Alongside the repertoire data, information on donor age, sex, ethnicity and CMV serostatus was compiled. A later genetic analysis used genome-wide SNP genotypes for about 55% of the 666 donors, treating that subset as a discovery cohort. Every discovery cohort repertoire had been produced on one sequencing platform. HLA typing covered class I and class II loci at four-digit resolution. The number of donors typed differed by locus, with about 629-630 for A, B, C, DRB1 and DQB1, over 500 for DQA1, about 610 for DPA1, and some 470 for DPB1. A handful of DR-DQ haplotypes were handled as single units for association and clustering because linkage in the cohort was strong. Across around 400 genotyped donors of the cohort, an average of roughly 230,000 unique TCR beta nucleotide sequences per donor were sequenced, and around 20% of those sequences were non-productive. Study-level results and caveats: The classifier was reported to diagnose cytomegalovirus status with high specificity and sensitivity in both the original cohort and the validation cohort. A few of the identified cytomegalovirus-associated TCR beta chains were confirmed in vitro to be specific for cytomegalovirus antigens. A later genetic analysis reported fewer N-insertions in productive TCRs among donors in an Asian-associated ancestry cluster than the roughly 700-donor mean. Because some donors lacked HLA typing at each locus, the association tests relied only on the typed subset. Strong co-occurrence of HLA alleles, especially DR and DQ, made assigning TCR associations to individual alleles difficult. A further reported finding was that TCR beta sequences accurately predicted the HLA-A and HLA-B alleles for most subjects in the first cohort. A cluster of highly shared sequence variants was judged likely to represent a technical artifact of the sequencing pipeline. The cohort was sequenced for TCR beta chains only, and without alpha or paired-chain data the features that could be detected were limited. Correlated functional status among segregating V segments might be attributable to linkage disequilibrium, but an unknown experimental factor could not be ruled out. The study gave a list of some 150 TCR beta chains associated with cytomegalovirus. It was suggested by the authors that the approach could potentially be generalized to other disease states and immunological phenotypes. In a later analysis, HLA-associated TCR beta chains showed more clonal expansion and lower generation probabilities than non-associated chains that were equally common. Presence/absence analyses assumed roughly uniform sequencing depth across donors, an assumption that may not hold. In a later analysis, 15,000 to 20,000 TCR beta sequences were associated with specific HLA alleles at a false discovery rate of 0.05. Because counts were too low, some 16 rarely observed V segments, including chromosome 9 orphons, were excluded from the earlier analysis of around 590 of the donors. Some IMGT-functional V segments, including TRBV6-2 and TRBV6-3, could not be distinguished by the 87-base-pair reads and were therefore excluded. A later analysis found that TCR association rates varied across HLA loci, with DRB1 alleles showing the most associated TCRs and HLA-C alleles the fewest. An earlier analysis of around 540 of the donors showed that most TCR beta V segments appeared in productive rearrangements either about 87% or about 30% of the time, which broadly matched IMGT annotations. V-gene and J-gene trimming of TCR beta chains was associated with a missense DCLRE1C variant in a later genetic analysis, and the association was replicated in an independent cohort. While some public TCRs were present in many individuals, most TCR sequences turned up only very rarely across donors. In a later analysis, most CMV-associated TCR beta chains were found to appear HLA-restricted, with HLA associations seemingly driven largely by CMV exposure. Immune exposure information for the cohort was limited to CMV serostatus. In a later analysis, several top co-occurrence clusters were reported to appear linked to parvovirus B19, influenza, CMV and Epstein-Barr virus.

The cohort consisted of some 670 healthy bone marrow donors. Cohort members were all nominally healthy when sampled, although unrecorded immune exposures were likely present. The donor was CMV seronegative and belonged to the group of over 300 seronegative cohort members. Every donor gave a peripheral blood sample, and the peripheral blood mononuclear cells from that sample were used for TCR beta sequencing. The Qiagen DNeasy Blood Extraction Kit was used to extract genomic DNA from the blood cell samples. Libraries were built with the immunoSEQ multiplex PCR assay. The multiplex PCR relied on a mix of 60 forward primers for TCR Vbeta segments and 13 reverse primers for TCR Jbeta segments. The CDR3 region of rearranged TCR beta genes was amplified from genomic DNA by a multiplex PCR assay. Amplified TCR beta libraries were sequenced as 87-base-pair reads on the Illumina HiSeq System. In the paper's pipeline: In a later analysis, approximately 74 million unique TCR beta chains were counted across the 500 to 850 repertoires, and roughly 11 million of these chains were shared by at least two donors. To remove PCR and sequencing errors, raw reads were error-corrected and collapsed into unique sequences using a nearest-neighbor algorithm that merged closely related sequences. Alignment of CDR3 sequences to IMGT reference sequences was used to assign V, D and J gene segments. For a sequence to be retained, at least a six-nucleotide match to both a V gene segment and a J gene segment was required. Rearrangements were called productive when the CDR3 lacked stop codons and stayed in frame with V and J; all others were non-productive. Following IMGT convention, CDR3 was defined as the stretch from the second conserved V-encoded cysteine up to the conserved J-encoded phenylalanine. The earlier analysis of about 590 of the donors excluded sequences that lacked an unambiguous match to a single V gene segment. An earlier analysis of roughly 590 of the donors called V segments functional above 56.7% productive rearrangements and segregating when the between-donor standard deviation exceeded 5%. To diagnose cytomegalovirus status from the catalog of TCR beta chain sequences, a statistical classification framework was built. V and J gene assignment, in a later analysis, came from comparing TCR nucleotide sequences with IMGT/GENE-DB human TR gene sequences. The TCRdist pipeline was used in a later analysis to assign CDR3 sequences and most-parsimonious VDJ recombination scenarios. In a later analysis, each TCR beta chain was defined by its CDR3 amino acid sequence together with its V-gene family, and reads lacking a unique V-gene family were excluded. To address suspected cross-contamination and a sequencing artifact, a later analysis removed approximately 600 highly shared, low-generation-probability nucleotide sequences. In a later analysis, a clonal expansion index for each public chain was calculated from normalized within-repertoire ranks of inferred template counts. In a later analysis, generation probabilities were computed with a VDJ recombination model fitted to out-of-frame rearrangements, and the resulting probabilities were checked against IGoR. A later analysis scored TCR-TCR, TCR-HLA and TCR-CMV co-occurrence with hypergeometric tests, applying a repertoire-size bias correction to TCR pairs. In a later analysis, false discovery rates were estimated by permuting HLA or CMV assignments 20 times. In a later analysis, co-occurring TCRs were grouped using DBSCAN, and TCRdist sequence similarity was added for clustering within HLA-allele-positive subsets. Repertoires with fewer than 30,000 or more than 120,000 public chains, plus five repertoires with anomalous nucleotide sharing, were excluded from co-occurrence clustering. TCRdb stores this immuneACCESS table with in-frame sequences only. Part of the clones is absent; in the studies checked, under half of the shortfall reflects unresolved V genes, and no reason is known for the rest. The DNA gave D and trimming, while V, J and clone size come from that table. The sample has 55,000 to 65,000 clones on record, approximately 80% of them singletons. 5.5% to 7% of the sample lies in the top ten.

Concerning this clone itself: Its antigen remains undetermined. The record has no base qualities; no much larger clone is one base away.

In the germline V gene, CDR1 corresponds to MNHEY and CDR2 to SVGAGI. Trimming removed 2 bases from V and 7 bases from J; the gene matches leave 3 bases unexplained. The CDR3 contains 14 residues, cysteine and phenylalanine counted. Only the CDR3 DNA stays, 42 bases, in frame from base 1. The rearrangement joined TRBV6-5 to TRBJ1-4, and 8 junctional nucleotides match TRBD1. This TCR was sampled from a male donor in good health and CMV-seronegative. The sample consisted of PBMCs. Read as DNA, the sequence is TGTGCCAGCAGTTACGGACAGGGTAGTGAAAAACTGTTTTTT. Translated, this is CASSYGQGSEKLFF.